What follows is one T cell receptor beta chain and its context. This CDR3 spans 16 amino acids. The germline V gene has CDR1 LGHDT and CDR2 YNNKEL (reference sequence). Germline trimming cut 4 bases from V and 5 bases from J; bases unmatched to any gene: 9. Clones were sequenced by immunoSEQ multiplex PCR, and TCRdb holds only the in-frame ones, with some missing. Among 180,000 or so clones, around 76% were seen once, and the ten largest hold just over 8.5%. The sample comes from a study of blood T cell repertoires in COVID-19. This chain uses TRBV3-1 (or the pseudogene TRBV3-2) with TRBJ1-1, with TRBD1 matching over 11 bases. The specimen sequenced was peripheral blood. This receptor was identified in a woman aged 45-65 years with active or convalescent COVID-19. CDR3 in amino acids: CASSPADRGRRTEAFF. DNA for the CDR3: TGTGCCAGCAGCCCAGCGGACAGGGGGCGGAGGACTGAAGCTTTCTTT.